This record covers a single T cell receptor beta chain. The antigen is not known. Cells designated naive CD8 were CD45RO-negative and were positively selected for CCR7, with terminally differentiated effector memory CD45RA+ cells excluded. Donors were healthy HIV-negative adults without recent acute infections or vaccinations. This entry belongs to a study of shared clonotypes between healthy human individuals. This CDR3 spans 17 amino acids. V lost 5 bases, J lost 3 bases, and 14 bases stayed unmatched. The germline V gene has CDR1 LNHDA and CDR2 SQIVND (reference sequence). The data were produced by immunoSEQ multiplex PCR, yet TCRdb's version contains in-frame clones alone and is incomplete. Of approximately 810,000 clones listed, about 91% were seen once; the top ten hold less than 25%. Study outcomes and limitations: Generation probability values for non-shared clonotypes were lower than those for clonotypes shared by all four donors. Only blood underwent sampling, and tissue repertoires likely differ. Incompleteness in sorted-subset sequencing, despite large depth, was shown by rarefaction.

Sequencing was done on a sample of naive CD8+ T cells sorted from blood. The TCR sequence derives from a man younger than 45 in good health. This sequence joins TRBV19 and TRBJ1-1; TRBD1 agrees at 8 bases. Here the CDR3 reads CASSRRQGASQDTEAFF. CDR3 coding DNA: TGTGCCAGTAGTCGACGCCAGGGGGCCTCCCAGGACACTGAAGCTTTCTTT.